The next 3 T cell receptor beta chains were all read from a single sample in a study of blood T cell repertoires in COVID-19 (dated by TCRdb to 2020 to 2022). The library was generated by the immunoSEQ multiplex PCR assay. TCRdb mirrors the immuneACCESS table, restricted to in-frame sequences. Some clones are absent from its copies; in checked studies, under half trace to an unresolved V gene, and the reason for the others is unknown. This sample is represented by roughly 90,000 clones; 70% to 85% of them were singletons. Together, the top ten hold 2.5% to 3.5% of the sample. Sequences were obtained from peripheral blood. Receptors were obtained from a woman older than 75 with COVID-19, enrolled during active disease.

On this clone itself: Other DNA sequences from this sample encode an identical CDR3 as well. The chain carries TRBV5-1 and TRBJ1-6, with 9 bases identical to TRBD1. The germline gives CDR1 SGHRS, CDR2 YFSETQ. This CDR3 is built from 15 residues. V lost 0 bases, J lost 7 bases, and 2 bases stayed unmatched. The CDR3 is CASSLAGQGNSPLHF. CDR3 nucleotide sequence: TGCGCCAGCAGCTTGGCAGGACAGGGGAATTCACCCCTCCACTTT.

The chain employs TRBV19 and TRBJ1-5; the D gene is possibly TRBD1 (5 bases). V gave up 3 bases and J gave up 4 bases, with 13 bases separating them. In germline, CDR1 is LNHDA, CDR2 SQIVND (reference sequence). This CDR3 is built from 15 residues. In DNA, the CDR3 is TGTGCCAGTAGTATTGCCTTGGGGCGGAATCAGCCCCAGCATTTT. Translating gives CASSIALGRNQPQHF. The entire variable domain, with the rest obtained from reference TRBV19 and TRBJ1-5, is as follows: DGGITQSPKYLFRKEGQNVTLSCEQNLNHDAMYWYRQDPGQGLRLIYYSQIVNDFQKGDIAEGYSVSREKKESFPLTVTSAQKNPTAFYLCASSIALGRNQPQHFGDGTRLSIL.

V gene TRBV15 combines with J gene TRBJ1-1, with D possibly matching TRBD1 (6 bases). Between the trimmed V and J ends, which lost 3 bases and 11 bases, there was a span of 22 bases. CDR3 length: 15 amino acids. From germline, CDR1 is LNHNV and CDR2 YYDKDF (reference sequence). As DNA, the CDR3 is TGTGCCACCAGCAGGGTGGGGGGGCGTTTAAGTACGGCTTTCTTT. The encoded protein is CATSRVGGRLSTAFF.